In this sample, the clone carrying this T cell receptor beta chain turned up many times. The data belong to a study of prognosis after radiotherapy for stage I lung cancer. Across the study: Between April 2018 and 2019, patients with stage I non-small cell lung cancer were enrolled. All of the patients with non-small cell lung cancer, including about seven who had refused surgery, were considered to be medically inoperable.

CDR3 of TCR beta was amplified from genomic DNA via a two-round multiplex PCR. Each TRBV and TRBJ gene had its own primer in the first PCR round. TCRdb ran MiXCR on the multiplex PCR reads and lists one entry per CDR3 protein. The sample contains 20,000 to 30,000 distinct CDR3 sequences, approximately 39% of which appear only once. Germline V CDR1 and CDR2: SEHNR, FQNEAQ (reference sequence). The CDR3 sequence is 17 residues long. The V end lost 1 base, the J end lost 0 bases, and 15 bases lay between the germline ends. This sample comprised PBMCs, obtained before or after stereotactic body radiation therapy (not recorded which). The origin of this receptor is a donor older than 45 with non-small cell lung cancer. The V call is TRBV7-9, the J call TRBJ1-1; tentatively, D is TRBD1 (6 bases). The chain's CDR3 is CASSLVRHRDLNTEAFF. CDR3 DNA sequence: TGTGCCAGCAGCTTAGTCCGGCACAGGGATCTGAACACTGAAGCTTTCTTT.